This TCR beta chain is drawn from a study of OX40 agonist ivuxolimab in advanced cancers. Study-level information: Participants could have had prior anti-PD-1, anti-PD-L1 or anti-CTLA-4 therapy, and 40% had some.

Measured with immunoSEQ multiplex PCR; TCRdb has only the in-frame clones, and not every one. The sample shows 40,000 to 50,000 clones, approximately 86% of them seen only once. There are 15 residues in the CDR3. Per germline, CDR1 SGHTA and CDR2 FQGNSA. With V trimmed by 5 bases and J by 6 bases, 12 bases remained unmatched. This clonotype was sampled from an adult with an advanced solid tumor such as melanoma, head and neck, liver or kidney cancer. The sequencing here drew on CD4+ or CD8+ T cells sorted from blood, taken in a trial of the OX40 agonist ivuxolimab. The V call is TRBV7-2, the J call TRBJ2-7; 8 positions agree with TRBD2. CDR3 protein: CASSNGGAKGSEQYF. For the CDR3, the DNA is TGTGCCAGCAGCAACGGGGGGGCAAAGGGGAGCGAGCAGTACTTC. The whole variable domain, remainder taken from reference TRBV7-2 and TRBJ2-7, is GAGVSQSPSNKVTEKGKDVELRCDPISGHTALYWYRQSLGQGLEFLIYFQGNSAPDKSGLPSDRFSAERTGGSVSTLTIQRTQQEDSAVYLCASSNGGAKGSEQYFGPGTRLTVT.